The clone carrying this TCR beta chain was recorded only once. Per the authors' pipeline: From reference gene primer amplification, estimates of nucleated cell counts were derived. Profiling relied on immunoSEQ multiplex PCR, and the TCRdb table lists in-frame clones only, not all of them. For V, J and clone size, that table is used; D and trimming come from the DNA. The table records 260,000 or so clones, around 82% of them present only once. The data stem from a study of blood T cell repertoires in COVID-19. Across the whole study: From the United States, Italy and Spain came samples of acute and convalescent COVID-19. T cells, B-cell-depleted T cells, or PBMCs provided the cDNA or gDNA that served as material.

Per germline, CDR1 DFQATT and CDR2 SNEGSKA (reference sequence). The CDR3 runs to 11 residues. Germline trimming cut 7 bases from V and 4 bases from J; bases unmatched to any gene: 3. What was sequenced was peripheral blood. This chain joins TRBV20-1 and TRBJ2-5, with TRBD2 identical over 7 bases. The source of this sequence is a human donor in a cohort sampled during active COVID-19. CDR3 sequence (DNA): TGCAGTGGGTTAGCGGGAGAGACCCAGTACTTC. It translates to CSGLAGETQYF.